The entry that follows covers one TCR beta chain sequence. The sample belongs to a study of shared T cell receptors in the human thymus. Sequencing was performed with immunoSEQ multiplex PCR; in TCRdb, only in-frame clones are kept and a portion is missing. The table has hundreds of thousands of clones, around 85% seen once; the top ten hold over 0.008%. These data are also associated with another study on human thymus T cells. As that study records: Corrective cardiac surgery supplied the resected thymus tissue.

The source is a girl younger than two with a congenital heart defect. Material: thymocytes.

The CDR3 loop reads CASSASMNTEAFF. In DNA, the CDR3 is TGTGCCAGCAGTGCTAGCATGAACACTGAAGCTTTCTTT. The chain uses TRBV9 and TRBJ1-1; D gene uncertain. Trimming removed 5 bases at V and 0 bases at J, with 8 bases between. CDR1 and CDR2 from the germline V gene are SGDLS and YYNGEE. The CDR3 sequence is 13 residues long.